The rows below give T cell receptor beta chains drawn from one sample of a study of shared T cell receptors in the human thymus. Assay: immunoSEQ multiplex PCR; the TCRdb copy retains only in-frame clones and omits some. The sample has about 730,000 clones; approximately 85% are singletons. The same data also went into a second study, on human thymus T cells.

The sequencing input was thymocytes. The receptors stem from a girl under two years old with a congenital heart defect. CDR3s include the opening cysteine and the closing phenylalanine or tryptophan. The order of the fields is J gene, D gene, CDR3 length, V gene, clone size, CDR3 protein, CDR3 DNA. D genes are given only for firm matches. Clone size appears in some rows only: once, few, many, or a class for an expanded clone.

>TRBJ1-1|.|14|TRBV6-5|.
CASSYRNRGTEAFF
TGTGCCAGCAGTTACAGGAATCGAGGCACTGAAGCTTTCTTT
>TRBJ1-6|.|20|TRBV4-3|.
CASSQDDITRFLPENSPLHF
TGCGCCAGCAGCCAAGACGACATTACTCGGTTCCTCCCCGAAAATTCACCCCTCCACTTT
>TRBJ1-1|.|14|TRBV6-6|once
CASRHRNPNTEAFF
TGTGCCAGCAGACACAGGAACCCGAACACTGAAGCTTTCTTT
>TRBJ2-7|.|16|TRBV7-2|.
CASSLGSSPTLYEQYF
TGTGCCAGCAGCTTGGGTTCTAGCCCAACACTCTACGAGCAGTACTTC
>TRBJ1-2|.|13|TRBV4-1|.
CASSRDRQVGYTF
TGCGCCAGCAGCCGCGACAGGCAAGTTGGCTACACCTTC
>TRBJ2-7|TRBD1|16|TRBV27|.
CASSFLGTGTSYEQYF
TGTGCCAGCAGTTTCCTTGGGACAGGTACCTCCTACGAGCAGTACTTC
>TRBJ1-1|.|14|TRBV5-1|.
CASSFYRNHTEAFF
TGCGCCAGCAGCTTCTACAGGAACCACACTGAAGCTTTCTTT
>TRBJ2-1|TRBD2|16|TRBV5-6|.
CASSSAGRSRYNEQFF
TGTGCCAGCAGCTCAGCGGGGCGATCTCGCTACAATGAGCAGTTCTTC
>TRBJ1-2|.|15|TRBV25-1|.
CASSKGGSPGGGYTF
TGTGCCAGCAGCAAAGGGGGGTCCCCGGGAGGAGGCTACACCTTC
>TRBJ2-7|TRBD2|17|TRBV5-8|.
CASSLHATSGGSIEQYF
TGTGCCAGCAGCTTGCATGCGACTAGCGGGGGGTCTATAGAGCAGTACTTC
>TRBJ1-3|.|18|TRBV28|.
CASSLCGPQGPTGNTIYF
TGTGCCAGCAGTTTATGTGGTCCCCAGGGCCCGACTGGAAACACCATATATTTT
>TRBJ1-5|TRBD1|17|TRBV7-6|.
CASSWTGGGIAISPQHF
TGTGCCAGCAGCTGGACAGGGGGCGGGATAGCAATCAGCCCCCAGCATTTT
>TRBJ1-1|TRBD1|14|TRBV9|.
CASSARDRNTEAFF
TGTGCCAGCAGCGCACGGGACAGGAACACTGAAGCTTTCTTT
>TRBJ2-3|.|13|TRBV6-5|.
CASRPVATDTQYF
TGTGCCAGCAGACCCGTCGCGACAGATACGCAGTATTTT
>TRBJ1-1|TRBD1|16|TRBV29-1|.
CSVTIPQGQGNTEAFF
TGCAGCGTCACCATACCCCAGGGACAGGGGAACACTGAAGCTTTCTTT
>TRBJ1-1|TRBD1|14|TRBV7-6|.
CASTFDRGFSEAFF
TGTGCCAGCACCTTTGACAGGGGGTTCTCTGAAGCTTTCTTT
>TRBJ2-3|.|13|TRBV11-2|.
CASSGEKPDTQYF
TGTGCCAGCAGCGGGGAGAAACCAGATACGCAGTATTTT
>TRBJ1-1|.|15|TRBV2|.
CASIPPLNSSTEAFF
TGTGCCAGCATCCCCCCTCTTAATAGTAGTACTGAAGCTTTCTTT
>TRBJ2-7|.|17|TRBV6-1|.
CASSEPRGSRAVYEQYF
TGTGCCAGCAGTGAGCCCCGGGGATCACGAGCGGTATACGAGCAGTACTTC
>TRBJ2-7|TRBD1|15|TRBV30|.
CAWSVRDREFYEQYF
TGTGCCTGGAGTGTCCGCGACAGGGAGTTCTACGAGCAGTACTTC
>TRBJ2-7|TRBD1|14|TRBV9|few
CASSGGQGTYEQYF
TGTGCCAGCAGCGGCGGACAGGGCACCTACGAGCAGTACTTC
>TRBJ1-2|.|13|TRBV5-1|.
CASSLRQNYGYTF
TGCGCCAGCAGCTTGCGTCAGAACTATGGCTACACCTTC
>TRBJ1-5|TRBD1|11|TRBV19|.
CGSGGDQPQHF
TGTGGCTCAGGGGGCGATCAGCCCCAGCATTTT
>TRBJ2-3|TRBD2|18|TRBV5-6|.
CASRSGTSGAKSSDTQYF
TGTGCCAGCAGATCCGGGACTAGCGGGGCTAAAAGCAGTGATACGCAGTATTTT
>TRBJ2-3|TRBD2|16|TRBV6-1|.
CASSQVRDYYTDTQYF
TGTGCCAGCAGTCAAGTTAGGGACTATTACACAGATACGCAGTATTTT
>TRBJ1-6|.|15|TRBV6-5|.
CASSPRPGSNSPLHF
TGTGCCAGCAGCCCCCGTCCAGGCTCAAATTCACCCCTCCACTTT
>TRBJ1-5|TRBD1|18|TRBV23-1|.
CASSLGVDRGQRNQPQHF
TGCGCCAGCAGTCTAGGTGTGGATCGGGGACAGAGAAATCAGCCCCAGCATTTT
>TRBJ1-1|.|14|TRBV7-2|.
CASSLLPLPPEAFF
TGTGCCAGCAGCTTACTCCCCCTACCACCTGAAGCTTTCTTT
>TRBJ1-1|.|15|TRBV10-3|.
CAISPTVARDTEAFF
TGTGCCATCAGTCCCACCGTTGCGAGGGACACTGAAGCTTTCTTT
>TRBJ2-5|.|14|TRBV4-3|.
CASSQAGEQETQYF
TGCGCCAGCAGCCAAGCGGGGGAGCAAGAGACCCAGTACTTC
>TRBJ2-5|.|14|TRBV5-1|.
CASSRRASAETQYF
TGCGCCAGCAGCCGACGGGCTAGCGCGGAGACCCAGTACTTC
>TRBJ2-5|.|13|TRBV6-6|.
CASSPGPQETQYF
TGTGCCAGCAGCCCGGGTCCTCAAGAGACCCAGTACTTC
>TRBJ1-3|.|17|TRBV28|.
CASSFWGDINSGNTIYF
TGTGCCAGCAGTTTCTGGGGAGATATAAACTCTGGAAACACCATATATTTT
>TRBJ1-4|.|17|TRBV7-5|.
CARPPGEDLTTNEKLFF
TGTGCCAGACCCCCGGGAGAGGATTTGACAACTAATGAAAAACTGTTTTTT
>TRBJ1-1|TRBD1|18|TRBV6-1|.
CASSEPGQARERDTEAFF
TGTGCCAGCAGTGAACCCGGACAGGCAAGGGAAAGGGACACTGAAGCTTTCTTT
>TRBJ1-2|TRBD1|17|TRBV19|once
CASSIDGRQGSNYGYTF
TGTGCCAGTAGTATAGATGGGAGACAGGGCTCAAACTATGGCTACACCTTC
>TRBJ2-7|.|17|TRBV4-1|.
CASSPAPSGLVHDEQYF
TGCGCCAGCAGCCCCGCTCCAAGCGGGTTGGTTCATGACGAGCAGTACTTC
>TRBJ1-2|TRBD1|17|TRBV4-2|.
CASSQGYRDRVPNGYTF
TGTGCCAGCAGCCAAGGGTACCGGGACAGGGTCCCAAATGGCTACACCTTC
>TRBJ1-2|.|15|TRBV28|few
CASSFPHKVNYGYTF
TGTGCCAGCAGTTTCCCACACAAAGTTAACTATGGCTACACCTTC
>TRBJ2-1|.|15|TRBV29-1|.
CSVGWLGPGHNEQFF
TGCAGCGTTGGTTGGTTGGGGCCAGGACACAATGAGCAGTTCTTC
>TRBJ2-7|.|14|TRBV18|.
CASSSGSYRYEQYF
TGTGCCAGCTCATCAGGGTCCTACCGCTACGAGCAGTACTTC
>TRBJ2-7|TRBD1|15|TRBV27|.
CASSPSGTAPYEQYF
TGTGCCAGCAGTCCTTCCGGGACAGCACCCTACGAGCAGTACTTC
>TRBJ2-1|TRBD2|16|TRBV6-6|.
CASIPRWGGGVNEQFF
TGTGCCAGCATCCCTCGGTGGGGCGGGGGGGTCAATGAGCAGTTCTTC
>TRBJ2-2|.|15|TRBV5-4|.
CASSGTDRNTGELFF
TGTGCCAGCAGCGGAACGGACAGGAACACCGGGGAGCTGTTTTTT
>TRBJ2-7|.|14|TRBV19|.
CASSPKSGKDEQYF
TGTGCCAGTAGTCCAAAATCCGGGAAGGACGAGCAGTACTTC
>TRBJ1-1|TRBD1|16|TRBV19|.
CASSLVQGRENTEAFF
TGTGCCAGTAGTCTTGTACAGGGGAGAGAAAACACTGAAGCTTTCTTT
>TRBJ2-7|.|14|TRBV5-5|few
CASSQSRNPDEQYF
TGTGCCAGCAGCCAGTCCCGCAACCCCGACGAGCAGTACTTC
>TRBJ2-5|TRBD2|17|TRBV27|.
CASTKLTSGGASETQYF
TGTGCCAGCACCAAACTGACTAGCGGGGGGGCCTCTGAGACCCAGTACTTC
>TRBJ2-3|.|19|TRBV12-2|.
CASRLAMDSGGANTDTQYF
TGTGCAAGTCGCTTAGCAATGGACAGCGGGGGAGCTAATACAGATACGCAGTATTTT
>TRBJ2-1|.|13|TRBV4-1|.
CASSQGGPDEQFF
TGCGCCAGCAGCCAAGGGGGCCCGGATGAGCAGTTCTTC
>TRBJ1-2|TRBD1|16|TRBV25-1|.
CASSGRHRGLTEGYTF
TGTGCCAGCAGTGGACGTCACAGGGGGCTAACGGAAGGCTACACCTTC
>TRBJ2-7|.|14|TRBV11-1|.
CASSDRQIGNEQYF
TGTGCCAGCAGCGACCGACAGATAGGCAACGAGCAGTACTTC
>TRBJ2-7|.|18|TRBV5-4|.
CASSLGGEVLTYSYEQYF
TGTGCCAGCAGCTTGGGAGGTGAAGTACTCACATATTCCTACGAGCAGTACTTC
>TRBJ2-1|.|15|TRBV6-6|.
CASSPTGSSYNEQFF
TGTGCCAGCAGTCCGACTGGGAGCTCCTACAATGAGCAGTTCTTC
>TRBJ1-1|.|11|TRBV20-1|.
CSAIAAPEAFF
TGCAGTGCTATCGCGGCTCCTGAAGCTTTCTTT
>TRBJ1-1|TRBD1|18|TRBV7-6|few
CASSLDSVTGGGNTEAFF
TGTGCCAGCAGCTTAGATTCGGTGACAGGGGGCGGGAACACTGAAGCTTTCTTT
>TRBJ1-2|.|13|TRBV18|.
CASSPRGNRDHTF
TGTGCCAGCTCACCGAGAGGAAACAGGGACCACACCTTC